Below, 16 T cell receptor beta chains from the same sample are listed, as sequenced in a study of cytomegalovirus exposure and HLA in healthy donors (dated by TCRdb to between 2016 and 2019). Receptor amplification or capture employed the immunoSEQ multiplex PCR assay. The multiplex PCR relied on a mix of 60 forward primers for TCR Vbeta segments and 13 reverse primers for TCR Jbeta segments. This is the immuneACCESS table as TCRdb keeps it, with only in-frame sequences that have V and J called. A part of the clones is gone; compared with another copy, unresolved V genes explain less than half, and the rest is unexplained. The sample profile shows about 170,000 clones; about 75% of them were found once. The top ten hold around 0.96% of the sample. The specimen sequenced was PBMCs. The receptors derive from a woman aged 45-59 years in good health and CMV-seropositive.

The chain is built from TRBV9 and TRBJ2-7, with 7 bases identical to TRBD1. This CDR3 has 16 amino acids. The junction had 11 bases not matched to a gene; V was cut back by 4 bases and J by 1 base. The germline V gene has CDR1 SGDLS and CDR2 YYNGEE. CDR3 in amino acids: CASSNTPRDSSYEQYF. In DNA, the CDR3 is TGTGCCAGCAGCAATACCCCCCGGGACAGTTCCTACGAGCAGTACTTC.

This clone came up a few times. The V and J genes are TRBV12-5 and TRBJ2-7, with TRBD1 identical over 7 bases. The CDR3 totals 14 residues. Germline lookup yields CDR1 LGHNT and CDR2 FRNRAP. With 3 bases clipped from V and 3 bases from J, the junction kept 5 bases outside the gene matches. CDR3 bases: TGTGCTAGTGGTTTTGACAGGGCGTTCTACGAGCAGTACTTC. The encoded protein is CASGFDRAFYEQYF.

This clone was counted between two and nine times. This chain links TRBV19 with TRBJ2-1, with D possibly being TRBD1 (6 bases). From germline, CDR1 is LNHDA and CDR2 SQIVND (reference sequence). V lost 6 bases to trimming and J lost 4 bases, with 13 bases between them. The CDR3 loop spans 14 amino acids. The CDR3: CASSPGTRYNEQFF. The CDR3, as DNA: TGTGCCAGTAGCCCGGGGACACGTTACAATGAGCAGTTCTTC.

CDR3 protein: CASSLGQARNIQYF. Here the CDR3 DNA reads TGCGCCAGCAGCTTGGGGCAGGCAAGGAACATTCAGTACTTC. J is TRBJ2-4 and V is TRBV5-1; D is unclear. This CDR3 is 14 amino acids long. V was clipped by 0 bases and J by 7 bases, with 11 bases between them. Per the germline V gene, CDR1 is SGHRS and CDR2 is YFSETQ.

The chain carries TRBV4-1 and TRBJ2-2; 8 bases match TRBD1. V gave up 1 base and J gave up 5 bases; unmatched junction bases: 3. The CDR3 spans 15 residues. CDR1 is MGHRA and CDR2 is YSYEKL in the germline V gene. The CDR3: CASSQGRGRTGELFF. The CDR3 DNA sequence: TGCGCCAGCAGCCAAGGCAGGGGGCGAACCGGGGAGCTGTTTTTT.

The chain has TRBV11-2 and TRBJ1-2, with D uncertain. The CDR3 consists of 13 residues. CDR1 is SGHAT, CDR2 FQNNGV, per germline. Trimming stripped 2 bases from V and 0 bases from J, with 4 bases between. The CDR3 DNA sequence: TGTGCCAGCAGCTTACAAACTAACTATGGCTACACCTTC. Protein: CASSLQTNYGYTF.

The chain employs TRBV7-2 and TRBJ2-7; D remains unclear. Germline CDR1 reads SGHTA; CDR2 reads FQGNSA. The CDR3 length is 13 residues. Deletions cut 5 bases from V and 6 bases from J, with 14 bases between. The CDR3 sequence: CASSPGLVGEQYF. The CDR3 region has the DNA TGTGCCAGCAGCCCAGGCCTCGTAGGCGAGCAGTACTTC.

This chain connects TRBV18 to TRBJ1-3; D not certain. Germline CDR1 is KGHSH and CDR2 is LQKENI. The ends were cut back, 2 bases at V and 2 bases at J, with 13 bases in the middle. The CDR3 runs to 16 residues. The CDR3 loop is CASSPSRPGAGNTIYF. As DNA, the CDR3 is TGTGCCAGCTCACCATCTCGTCCGGGTGCTGGAAACACCATATATTTT.

The CDR3 DNA follows: TGTGCCAGCAGTTCCCGACAGGGTGGAAGGGCTTTCTTT. Its translation: CASSSRQGGRAFF. The chain has TRBV27 and TRBJ1-1; 7 bases match TRBD1. Trimming at V came to 4 bases and at J to 11 bases, leaving 10 bases not matched to a gene. This CDR3 contains 13 residues. Germline V gives CDR1 MNHEY, CDR2 SMNVEV (reference sequence).

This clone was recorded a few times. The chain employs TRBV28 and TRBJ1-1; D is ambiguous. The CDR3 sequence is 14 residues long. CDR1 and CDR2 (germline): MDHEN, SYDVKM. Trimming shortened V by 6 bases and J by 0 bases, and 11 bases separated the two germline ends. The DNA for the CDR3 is TGTGCCAGCAGCCCGGCGGGTATGAACACTGAAGCTTTCTTT. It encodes CASSPAGMNTEAFF. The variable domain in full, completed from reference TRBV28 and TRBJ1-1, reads DVKVTQSSRYLVKRTGEKVFLECVQDMDHENMFWYRQDPGLGLRLIYFSYDVKMKEKGDIPEGYSVSREKKERFSLILESASTNQTSMYLCASSPAGMNTEAFFGQGTRLTVV.

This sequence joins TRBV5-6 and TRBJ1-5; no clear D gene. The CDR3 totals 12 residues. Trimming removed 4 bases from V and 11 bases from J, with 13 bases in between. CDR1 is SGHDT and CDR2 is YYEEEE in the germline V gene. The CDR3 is CASSRLGGAQHF. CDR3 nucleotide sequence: TGTGCCAGCAGCCGCCTAGGCGGAGCCCAGCATTTT.

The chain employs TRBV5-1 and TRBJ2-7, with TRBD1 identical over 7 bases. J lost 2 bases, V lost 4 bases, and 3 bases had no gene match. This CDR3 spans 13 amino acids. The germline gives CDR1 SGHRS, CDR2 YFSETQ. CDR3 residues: CASSAGTAYEQYF. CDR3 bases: TGCGCCAGCAGCGCCGGGACAGCCTACGAGCAGTACTTC.

The CDR3 here is CASRPRTGKLYNEQFF. DNA of the CDR3: TGTGCCAGCAGACCCCGGACAGGGAAGCTCTACAATGAGCAGTTCTTC. V usage is TRBV7-9 and J usage is TRBJ2-1; TRBD1 matches at 8 bases. This CDR3 has 16 amino acids. J was trimmed by 3 bases and V by 6 bases; bases with no gene match: 10. Germline V gene lookup returns CDR1 SEHNR and CDR2 FQNEAQ (reference sequence).

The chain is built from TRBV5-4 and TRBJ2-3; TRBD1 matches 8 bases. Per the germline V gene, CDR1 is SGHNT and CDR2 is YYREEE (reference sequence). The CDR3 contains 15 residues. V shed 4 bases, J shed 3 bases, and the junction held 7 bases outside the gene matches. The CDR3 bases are TGTGCCAGCAGCCGCGGACAGGGTGGAACAGATACGCAGTATTTT. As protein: CASSRGQGGTDTQYF.

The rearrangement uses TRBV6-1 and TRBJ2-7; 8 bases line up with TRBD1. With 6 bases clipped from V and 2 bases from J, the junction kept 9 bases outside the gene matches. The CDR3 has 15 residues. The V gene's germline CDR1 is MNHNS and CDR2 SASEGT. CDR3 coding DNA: TGTGCCAGCAGCCTTGGGACAGGACCCCCCTACGAGCAGTACTTC. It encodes CASSLGTGPPYEQYF.

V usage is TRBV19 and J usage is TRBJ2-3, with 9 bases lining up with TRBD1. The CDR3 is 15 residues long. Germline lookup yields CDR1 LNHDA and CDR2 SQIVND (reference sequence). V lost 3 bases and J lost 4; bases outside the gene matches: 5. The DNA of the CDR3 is TGTGCCAGTAGTATGGCACAGGGGGCCGCAGATACGCAGTATTTT. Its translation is CASSMAQGAADTQYF.